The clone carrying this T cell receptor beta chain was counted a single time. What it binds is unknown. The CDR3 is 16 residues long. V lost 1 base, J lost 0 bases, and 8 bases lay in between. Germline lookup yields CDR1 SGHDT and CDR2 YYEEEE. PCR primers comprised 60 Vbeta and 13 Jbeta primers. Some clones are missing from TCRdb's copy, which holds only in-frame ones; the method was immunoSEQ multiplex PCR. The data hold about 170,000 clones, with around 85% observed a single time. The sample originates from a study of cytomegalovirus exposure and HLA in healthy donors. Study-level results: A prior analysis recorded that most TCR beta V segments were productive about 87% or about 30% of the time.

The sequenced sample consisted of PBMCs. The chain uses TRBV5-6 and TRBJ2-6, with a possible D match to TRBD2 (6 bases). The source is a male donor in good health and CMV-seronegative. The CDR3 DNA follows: TGTGCCAGCAGCTTGATGGGGGGCTCTGGGGCCAACGTCCTGACTTTC. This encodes CASSLMGGSGANVLTF.